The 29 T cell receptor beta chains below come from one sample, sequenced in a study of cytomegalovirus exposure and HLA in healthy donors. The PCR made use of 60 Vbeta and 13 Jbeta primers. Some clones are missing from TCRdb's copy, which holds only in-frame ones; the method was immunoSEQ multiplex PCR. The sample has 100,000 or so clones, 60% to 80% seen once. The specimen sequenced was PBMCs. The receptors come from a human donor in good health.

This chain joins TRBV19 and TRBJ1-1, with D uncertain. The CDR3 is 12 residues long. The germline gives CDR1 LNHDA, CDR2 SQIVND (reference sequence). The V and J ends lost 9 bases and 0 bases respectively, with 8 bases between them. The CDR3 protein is CASFRLNTEAFF. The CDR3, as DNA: TGTGCCAGCTTCAGGTTGAACACTGAAGCTTTCTTT.

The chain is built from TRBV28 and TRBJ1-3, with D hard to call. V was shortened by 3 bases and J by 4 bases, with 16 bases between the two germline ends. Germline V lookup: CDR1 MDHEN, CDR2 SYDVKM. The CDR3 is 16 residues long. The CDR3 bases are TGTGCCAGCAGTTTGGCGGCGCGGGAGGGAGGAAACACCATATATTTT. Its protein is CASSLAAREGGNTIYF.

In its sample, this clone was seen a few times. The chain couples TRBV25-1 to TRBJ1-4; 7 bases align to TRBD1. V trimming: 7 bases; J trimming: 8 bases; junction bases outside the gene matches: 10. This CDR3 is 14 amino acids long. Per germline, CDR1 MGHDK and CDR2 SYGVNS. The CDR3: CASTSGTEAEKLFF. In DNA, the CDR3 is TGTGCCAGCACCTCGGGGACAGAGGCCGAAAAACTGTTTTTT.

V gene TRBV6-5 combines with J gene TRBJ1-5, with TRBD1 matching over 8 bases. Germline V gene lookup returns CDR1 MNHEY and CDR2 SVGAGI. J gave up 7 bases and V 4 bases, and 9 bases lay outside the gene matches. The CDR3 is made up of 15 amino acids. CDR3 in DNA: TGTGCCAGCAGTTCACTTCGACAGGGGAGGCAGCCCCAGCATTTT. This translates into CASSSLRQGRQPQHF.

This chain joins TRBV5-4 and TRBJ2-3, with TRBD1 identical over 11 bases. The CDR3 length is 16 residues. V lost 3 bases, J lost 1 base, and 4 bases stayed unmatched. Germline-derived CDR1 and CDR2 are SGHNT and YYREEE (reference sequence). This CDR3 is CASSSKGQGGTDTQYF. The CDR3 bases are TGTGCCAGCAGCTCTAAGGGACAGGGGGGCACAGATACGCAGTATTTT.

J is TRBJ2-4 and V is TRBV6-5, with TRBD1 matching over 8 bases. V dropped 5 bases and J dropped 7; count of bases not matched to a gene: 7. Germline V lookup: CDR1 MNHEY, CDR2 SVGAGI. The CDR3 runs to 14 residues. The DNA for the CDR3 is TGTGCCAGCAGTCCCCCGGGACAGGCCAACATTCAGTACTTC. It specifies CASSPPGQANIQYF.

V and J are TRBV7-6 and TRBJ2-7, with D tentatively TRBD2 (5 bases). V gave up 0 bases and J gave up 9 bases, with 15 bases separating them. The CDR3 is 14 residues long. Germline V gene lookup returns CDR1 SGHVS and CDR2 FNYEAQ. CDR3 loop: CASSLARAGTGQYF. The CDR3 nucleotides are TGTGCCAGCAGCTTAGCGAGGGCAGGTACCGGGCAGTACTTC.

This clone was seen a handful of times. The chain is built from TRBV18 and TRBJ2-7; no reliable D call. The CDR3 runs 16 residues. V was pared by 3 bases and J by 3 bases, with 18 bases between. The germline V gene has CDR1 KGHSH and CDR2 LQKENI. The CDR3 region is CASSPVLVGNNYEQYF. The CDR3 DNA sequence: TGTGCCAGCTCACCTGTCCTAGTAGGAAACAACTACGAGCAGTACTTC.

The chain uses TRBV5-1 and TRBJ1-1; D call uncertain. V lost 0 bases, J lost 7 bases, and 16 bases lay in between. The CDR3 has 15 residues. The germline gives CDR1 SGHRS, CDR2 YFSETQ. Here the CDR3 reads CASSLGATSNLEAFF. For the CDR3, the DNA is TGCGCCAGCAGCTTGGGAGCAACTTCCAACCTTGAAGCTTTCTTT. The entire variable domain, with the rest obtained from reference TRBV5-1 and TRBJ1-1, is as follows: KAGVTQTPRYLIKTRGQQVTLSCSPISGHRSVSWYQQTPGQGLQFLFEYFSETQRNKGNFPGRFSGRQFSNSRSEMNVSTLELGDSALYLCASSLGATSNLEAFFGQGTRLTVV.

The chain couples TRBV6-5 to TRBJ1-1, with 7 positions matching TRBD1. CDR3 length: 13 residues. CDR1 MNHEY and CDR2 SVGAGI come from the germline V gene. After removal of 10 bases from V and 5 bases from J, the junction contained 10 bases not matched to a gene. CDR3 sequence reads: CATLLTGRTEAFF. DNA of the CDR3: TGTGCCACCCTTCTGACAGGGCGAACTGAAGCTTTCTTT.

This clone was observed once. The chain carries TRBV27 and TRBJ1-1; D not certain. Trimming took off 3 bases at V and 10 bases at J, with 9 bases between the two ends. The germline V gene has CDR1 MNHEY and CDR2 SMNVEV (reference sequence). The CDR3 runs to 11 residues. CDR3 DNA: TGTGCCAGCAGTTTGGGTGGGCTAGCTTTCTTT. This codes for CASSLGGLAFF.

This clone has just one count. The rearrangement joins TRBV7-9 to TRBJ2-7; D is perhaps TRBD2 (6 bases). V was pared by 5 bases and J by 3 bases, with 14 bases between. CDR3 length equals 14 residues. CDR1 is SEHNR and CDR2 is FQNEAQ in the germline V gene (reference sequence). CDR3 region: CASSPEGTVYEQYF. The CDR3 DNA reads TGTGCCAGCAGCCCGGAGGGGACGGTCTACGAGCAGTACTTC.

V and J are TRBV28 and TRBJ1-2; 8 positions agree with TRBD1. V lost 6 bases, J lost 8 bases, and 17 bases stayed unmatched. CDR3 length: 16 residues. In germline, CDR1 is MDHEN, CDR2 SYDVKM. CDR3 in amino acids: CASSLPSAGGRGGYTF. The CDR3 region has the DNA TGTGCCAGCAGCTTGCCCTCGGCAGGGGGCCGTGGGGGCTACACCTTC.

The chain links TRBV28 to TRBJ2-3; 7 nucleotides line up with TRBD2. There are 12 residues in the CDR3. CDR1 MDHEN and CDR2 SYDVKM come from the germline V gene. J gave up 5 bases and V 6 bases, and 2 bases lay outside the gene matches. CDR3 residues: CASSTGGDTQYF. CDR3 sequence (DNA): TGTGCCAGCAGCACGGGGGGAGATACGCAGTATTTT.

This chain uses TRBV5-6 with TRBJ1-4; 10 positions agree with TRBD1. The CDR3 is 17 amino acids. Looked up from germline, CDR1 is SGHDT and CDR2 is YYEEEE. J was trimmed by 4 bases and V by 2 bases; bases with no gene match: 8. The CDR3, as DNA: TGTGCCAGCAGCTTCGACAGGGGGCGGCTAAATAATGAAAAACTGTTTTTT. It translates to CASSFDRGRLNNEKLFF.

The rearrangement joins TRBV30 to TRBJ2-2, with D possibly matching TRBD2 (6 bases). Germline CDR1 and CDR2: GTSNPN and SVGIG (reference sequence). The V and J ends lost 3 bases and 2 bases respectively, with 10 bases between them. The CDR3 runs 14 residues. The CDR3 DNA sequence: TGTGCCTGGAGCCGGGACTTAAACACCGGGGAGCTGTTTTTT. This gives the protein CAWSRDLNTGELFF.

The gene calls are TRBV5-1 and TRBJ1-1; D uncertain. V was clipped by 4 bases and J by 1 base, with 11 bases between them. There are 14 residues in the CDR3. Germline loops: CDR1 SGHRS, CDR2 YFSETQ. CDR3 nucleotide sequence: TGCGCCAGCAGCCCTCGGAGGCGGAACACTGAAGCTTTCTTT. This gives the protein CASSPRRRNTEAFF.

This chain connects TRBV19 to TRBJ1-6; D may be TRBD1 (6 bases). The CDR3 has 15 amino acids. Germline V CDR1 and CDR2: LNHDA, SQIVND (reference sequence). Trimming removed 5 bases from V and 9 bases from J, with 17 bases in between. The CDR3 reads CASSRIGRGGSPLHF. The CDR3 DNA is TGTGCCAGTAGTCGTATCGGCAGGGGCGGTTCACCCCTCCACTTT.

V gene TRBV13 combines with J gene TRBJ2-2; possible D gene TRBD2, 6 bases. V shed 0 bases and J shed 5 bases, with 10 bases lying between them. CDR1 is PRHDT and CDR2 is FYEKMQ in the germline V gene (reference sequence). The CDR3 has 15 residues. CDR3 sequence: CASSLGGAGTGELFF. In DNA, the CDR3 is TGTGCCAGCAGCTTAGGCGGGGCGGGGACCGGGGAGCTGTTTTTT.

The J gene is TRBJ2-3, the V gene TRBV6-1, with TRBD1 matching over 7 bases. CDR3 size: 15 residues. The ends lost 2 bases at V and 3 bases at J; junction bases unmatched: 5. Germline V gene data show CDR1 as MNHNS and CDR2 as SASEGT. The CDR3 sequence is CASSERGPRTDTQYF. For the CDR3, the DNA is TGTGCCAGCAGTGAAAGGGGGCCGAGAACAGATACGCAGTATTTT.

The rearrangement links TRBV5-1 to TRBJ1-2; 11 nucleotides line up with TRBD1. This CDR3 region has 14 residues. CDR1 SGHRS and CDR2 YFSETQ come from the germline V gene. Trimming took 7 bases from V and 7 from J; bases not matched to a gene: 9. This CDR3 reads CASWEGQGAVGYTF. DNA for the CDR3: TGCGCCAGCTGGGAAGGACAGGGGGCTGTTGGCTACACCTTC.

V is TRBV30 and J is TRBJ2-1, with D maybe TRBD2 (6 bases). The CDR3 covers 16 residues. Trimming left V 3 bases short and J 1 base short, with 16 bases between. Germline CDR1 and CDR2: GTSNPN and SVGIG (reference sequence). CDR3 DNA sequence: TGTGCCTGGAGAGCCCGTTTGGCGGGGTCCTACAATGAGCAGTTCTTC. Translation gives CAWRARLAGSYNEQFF.

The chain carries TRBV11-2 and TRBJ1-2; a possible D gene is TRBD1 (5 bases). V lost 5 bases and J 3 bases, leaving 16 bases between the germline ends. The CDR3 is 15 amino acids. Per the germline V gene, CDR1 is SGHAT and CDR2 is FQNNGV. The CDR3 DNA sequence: TGTGCCAGCAGCCCTATGGGACTGAAGGACTATGGCTACACCTTC. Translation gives CASSPMGLKDYGYTF.

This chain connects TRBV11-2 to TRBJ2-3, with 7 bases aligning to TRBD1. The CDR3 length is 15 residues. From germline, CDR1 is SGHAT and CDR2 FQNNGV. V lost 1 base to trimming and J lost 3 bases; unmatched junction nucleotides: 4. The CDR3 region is CASSLVTGRTDTQYF. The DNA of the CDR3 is TGTGCCAGCAGCTTAGTGACAGGGAGAACAGATACGCAGTATTTT.

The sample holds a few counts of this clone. CDR3 protein: CAWSPIDSSLNTEAFF. CDR3 coding DNA: TGTGCCTGGAGTCCGATCGACAGCTCTTTGAACACTGAAGCTTTCTTT. This chain uses TRBV30 with TRBJ1-1, with a possible D match to TRBD1 (5 bases). CDR1 GTSNPN and CDR2 SVGIG come from the germline V gene (reference sequence). This CDR3 has 16 amino acids. Trimming pared 2 bases from V and 0 bases from J, leaving 16 bases between. The full variable domain, completed using reference TRBV30 and TRBJ1-1, is SQTIHQWPATLVQPVGSPLSLECTVEGTSNPNLYWYRQAAGRGLQLLFYSVGIGQISSEVPQNLSASRPQDRQFILSSKKLLLSDSGFYLCAWSPIDSSLNTEAFFGQGTRLTVV.

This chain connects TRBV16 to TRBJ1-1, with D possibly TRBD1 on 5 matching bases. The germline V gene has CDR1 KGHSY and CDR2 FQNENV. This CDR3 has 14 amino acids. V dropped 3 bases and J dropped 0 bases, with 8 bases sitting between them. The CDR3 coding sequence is TGTGCCAGCAGCCAGCAGGGCGTGAACACTGAAGCTTTCTTT. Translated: CASSQQGVNTEAFF.

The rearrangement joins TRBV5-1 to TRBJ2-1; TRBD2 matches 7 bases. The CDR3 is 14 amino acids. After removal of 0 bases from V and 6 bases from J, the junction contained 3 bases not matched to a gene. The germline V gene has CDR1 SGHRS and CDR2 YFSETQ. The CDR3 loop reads CASSLERTSNEQFF. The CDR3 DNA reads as TGCGCCAGCAGCTTGGAGAGGACTAGCAATGAGCAGTTCTTC. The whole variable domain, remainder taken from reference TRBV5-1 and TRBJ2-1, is KAGVTQTPRYLIKTRGQQVTLSCSPISGHRSVSWYQQTPGQGLQFLFEYFSETQRNKGNFPGRFSGRQFSNSRSEMNVSTLELGDSALYLCASSLERTSNEQFFGPGTRLTVL.

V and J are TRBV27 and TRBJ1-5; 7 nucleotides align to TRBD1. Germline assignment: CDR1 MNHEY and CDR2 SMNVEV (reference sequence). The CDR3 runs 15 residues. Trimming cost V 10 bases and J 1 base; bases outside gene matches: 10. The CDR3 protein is CATRGAGESNQPQHF. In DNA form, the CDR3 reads TGTGCCACCAGGGGGGCGGGGGAAAGCAATCAGCCCCAGCATTTT.

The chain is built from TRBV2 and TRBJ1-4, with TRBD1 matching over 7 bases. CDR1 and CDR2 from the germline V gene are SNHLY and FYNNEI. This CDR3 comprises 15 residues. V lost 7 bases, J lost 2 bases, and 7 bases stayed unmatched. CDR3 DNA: TGTGCCAGCACTCCGGACAGGCGGACTAATGAAAAACTGTTTTTT. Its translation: CASTPDRRTNEKLFF.